The clone carrying this TCR beta chain was seen a single time. Its matching antigen is unknown. Assay: immunoSEQ multiplex PCR; the TCRdb copy retains only in-frame clones and omits some. The table shows roughly 180,000 clones, with 94% occurring only once. Trimming cost V 6 bases and J 7 bases; bases outside gene matches: 0. This CDR3 region has 11 residues. CDR1 is LNHDA, CDR2 SQIVND, per germline (reference sequence). This sample is drawn from a study of T cell responses to AZD1222 COVID-19 vaccine. At the level of the study: Second doses were pooled across both intervals (about 4 or about 12 weeks). Broader study findings: After the peak T cell response, and only then, were repertoires sampled.

The chain employs TRBV19 and TRBJ1-1; 9 nucleotides line up with TRBD1. This sequence was found in an adult in good health. Sequencing used peripheral blood, obtained on day 0 of AZD1222 vaccination. CDR3: CASRDRGEAFF. The CDR3 DNA reads as TGTGCCAGTAGGGACAGGGGTGAAGCTTTCTTT.